These 24 T cell receptor beta chains share one sample of origin, sequenced in a study of a mutant IDH1 vaccine in newly diagnosed glioma. TCRdb's table, derived via immunoSEQ multiplex PCR, lists solely in-frame clones and lacks some. The sample holds around 99,000 clones; about 80% are singletons and the top ten take less than 8.5%. The time point is: baseline, week 1 (first vaccination visit). Treatment denoted: pre-vaccination baseline after standard-of-care therapy. This sample comprised PBMCs, obtained from a glioma patient treated with radiotherapy, temozolomide or both. These receptor sequences come from a middle-aged man with glioma.

The chain couples TRBV4-1 to TRBJ1-2; TRBD1 matches 9 bases. The J segment lost 5 bases and the V segment lost 0 bases, leaving 10 bases of the junction unmatched. This CDR3 region has 17 residues. Germline V CDR1 and CDR2: MGHRA, YSYEKL. CDR3 DNA sequence: TGCGCCAGCAGCCAAGATAGCGGAAGGACAGGGGTTTATGGCTACACCTTC. The encoded protein is CASSQDSGRTGVYGYTF.

Only one count was recorded for this clone. The CDR3 sequence is CASSILAGGVQETQYF. CDR3 DNA: TGTGCCAGTAGTATACTAGCGGGTGGAGTCCAAGAGACCCAGTACTTC. The chain employs TRBV19 and TRBJ2-5; 8 bases align to TRBD2. Germline-derived CDR1 and CDR2 are LNHDA and SQIVND (reference sequence). The CDR3 spans 16 residues. J lost 1 base, V lost 2 bases, and 6 bases had no gene match.

The chain has TRBV5-1 and TRBJ2-7; D not certain. Germline V gives CDR1 SGHRS, CDR2 YFSETQ. Between the trimmed V and J ends, which lost 0 bases and 2 bases, there was a span of 15 bases. The CDR3 length is 16 residues. The CDR3 loop is CASSLGRQSPPYEQYF. The CDR3 DNA sequence: TGCGCCAGCAGCTTGGGCCGGCAATCTCCACCCTACGAGCAGTACTTC.

This clone was observed a handful of times. The rearrangement uses TRBV7-2 and TRBJ1-5; 8 positions agree with TRBD1. There are 14 residues in the CDR3. Germline loops: CDR1 SGHTA, CDR2 FQGNSA. V lost 5 bases, J lost 4 bases, and 4 bases stayed unmatched. The CDR3 protein is CASSPTGGNQPQHF. In DNA form, the CDR3 reads TGTGCCAGCAGCCCCACAGGGGGTAATCAGCCCCAGCATTTT. Combining the CDR3 with reference TRBV7-2 and TRBJ1-5 gives the whole variable domain GAGVSQSPSNKVTEKGKDVELRCDPISGHTALYWYRQSLGQGLEFLIYFQGNSAPDKSGLPSDRFSAERTGGSVSTLTIQRTQQEDSAVYLCASSPTGGNQPQHFGDGTRLSIL.

V gene TRBV7-8 combines with J gene TRBJ2-5; D is undetermined. Germline V gene lookup returns CDR1 SGHVS and CDR2 FQNEAQ. The V end was cut by 5 bases, the J end by 2 bases, with 6 bases between. The CDR3 totals 12 residues. The CDR3, as DNA: TGTGCCAGCAGCACCTCACAAGAGACCCAGTACTTC. It is translated as CASSTSQETQYF.

This chain connects TRBV6-5 to TRBJ2-7; D is possibly TRBD2 (7 bases). There are 15 residues in the CDR3. Trimming cost V 2 bases and J 0 bases, with 11 bases left between them. CDR1 and CDR2 (germline): MNHEY, SVGAGI. Here the CDR3 reads CASSYAAGASYEQYF. DNA of the CDR3: TGTGCCAGCAGTTACGCGGCGGGGGCCTCCTACGAGCAGTACTTC.

Ten or more counts support this clone. V and J are TRBV7-2 and TRBJ1-6; no firm D call. CDR3 size: 14 residues. Germline-derived CDR1 and CDR2 are SGHTA and FQGNSA. Trimming pared 5 bases from V and 0 bases from J, leaving 5 bases between. The CDR3 DNA is TGTGCCAGCAGCCTCACCTCCTATAATTCACCCCTCCACTTT. As protein: CASSLTSYNSPLHF.

This sequence joins TRBV5-4 and TRBJ2-5; TRBD2 aligns across 16 bases. TRBJ2-7 explains the end of the DNA better; the J call may be wrong. The CDR3 sequence is 18 residues long. In germline, CDR1 is SGHNT, CDR2 YYREEE (reference sequence). The CDR3 sequence: CASSPGLAGGLLSYEQYF. The CDR3 coding sequence is TGTGCCAGCAGCCCGGGACTAGCGGGGGGGCTCTTATCCTACGAGCAGTACTTC.

The count of this clone is one. The chain uses TRBV21-1 and TRBJ1-4. TRBV21-1 is an annotated pseudogene. This CDR3 region has 14 residues. The CDR3 nucleotides are TGTGCCAGCCCCCGGGGGTCAATTAATGAAAAACTGTTTTTT. Amino acid sequence: CASPRGSINEKLFF.

This chain connects TRBV6-5 to TRBJ2-7, with 8 bases fitting TRBD1. Germline V gives CDR1 MNHEY, CDR2 SVGAGI. Trimming removed 6 bases from V and 3 bases from J; junction bases left unmatched: 4. This CDR3 is 13 amino acids long. The CDR3 DNA sequence: TGTGCCAGCAGGCCTACAGGGGGCTACGAGCAGTACTTC. Translation: CASRPTGGYEQYF.

V gene TRBV14 combines with J gene TRBJ1-6; D call uncertain. V shed 0 bases and J shed 0 bases, with 12 bases lying between them. Germline values: CDR1 SGHDN, CDR2 FVKESK. The CDR3 loop spans 18 amino acids. CDR3: CASSQDWAVGSYNSPLHF. CDR3 in DNA: TGTGCCAGCAGCCAAGATTGGGCTGTCGGCTCCTATAATTCACCCCTCCACTTT.

CDR3 sequence reads: CASKGSGASNQPQHF. CDR3 nucleotide sequence: TGTGCCAGCAAGGGCTCGGGGGCGAGCAATCAGCCCCAGCATTTT. V usage is TRBV6-1 and J usage is TRBJ1-5; TRBD1 might be the D (6 bases). The CDR3 contains 15 residues. V was shortened by 7 bases and J by 1 base, with 14 bases between the two germline ends. The V gene's germline CDR1 is MNHNS and CDR2 SASEGT.

This clone has just one count. The V call is TRBV7-8, the J call TRBJ2-1; the match to TRBD2 covers 8 bases. The CDR3 is made up of 16 amino acids. Germline V lookup: CDR1 SGHVS, CDR2 FQNEAQ. Unmatched junction bases numbered 9, after V lost 4 bases and J lost 4 bases. This CDR3 reads CASSSQLAEVYNEQFF. In nucleotides, the CDR3 is TGTGCCAGCAGCTCGCAACTAGCGGAAGTTTACAATGAGCAGTTCTTC.

The chain has TRBV6-6 and TRBJ2-4, with a possible D match to TRBD2 (6 bases). Germline assignment: CDR1 MNHNY and CDR2 SVGAGI (reference sequence). Between the trimmed V and J ends, which lost 2 bases and 0 bases, there was a span of 11 bases. The CDR3 is 16 amino acids. The CDR3 DNA reads TGTGCCAGCAGTTACGAGGGACTGCTAGCCAAAAACATTCAGTACTTC. Protein: CASSYEGLLAKNIQYF.

The chain links TRBV13 to TRBJ1-5; possible D gene TRBD1, 5 bases. V dropped 5 bases and J dropped 4 bases, with 15 bases sitting between them. This CDR3 is 15 amino acids long. Germline V lookup: CDR1 PRHDT, CDR2 FYEKMQ (reference sequence). CDR3 DNA sequence: TGTGCCAGCAGCCTCGCCGGGGCAACTAATCAGCCCCAGCATTTT. Translating gives CASSLAGATNQPQHF.

Regarding this clone: Other DNA sequences within the sample encode an identical CDR3. The chain joins TRBV9 to TRBJ2-7; D unresolved. The ends were cut back, 0 bases at V and 0 bases at J, with 7 bases in the middle. CDR3 length: 14 amino acids. Germline CDR1 is SGDLS and CDR2 is YYNGEE. The CDR3 loop is CASSVGGSSYEQYF. The DNA of the CDR3 is TGTGCCAGCAGCGTAGGAGGTAGCTCCTACGAGCAGTACTTC.

The gene calls are TRBV25-1 and TRBJ2-5, with D unclear. The CDR3 extends over 14 amino acids. Germline V gives CDR1 MGHDK, CDR2 SYGVNS. V lost 2 bases to trimming and J lost 2 bases, with 9 bases between them. The chain's CDR3 is CASSELRKQETQYF. The CDR3 DNA is TGTGCCAGCAGTGAACTCCGGAAACAAGAGACCCAGTACTTC.

V and J are TRBV4-3 and TRBJ2-1, with 15 bases matching TRBD2. V trimming: 0 bases; J trimming: 8 bases; junction bases outside the gene matches: 5. Germline CDR1 LGHNA, CDR2 YSLEER. This CDR3 has 17 residues. In nucleotides, the CDR3 is TGCGCCAGCAGCCAAGACGGACTAGCGGGAGGGTGGGATGAGCAGTTCTTC. Its translation: CASSQDGLAGGWDEQFF.

V gene TRBV9 combines with J gene TRBJ2-7; 10 bases are shared with TRBD2. The V gene's germline CDR1 is SGDLS and CDR2 YYNGEE. This CDR3 spans 15 amino acids. V was pared by 3 bases and J by 6 bases, with 9 bases of the junction left unmatched. The DNA of the CDR3 is TGTGCCAGCAGCGCGAGAGTAGCGGGAGGAGGCGAGCAGTACTTC. Its translation: CASSARVAGGGEQYF.

V is TRBV9 and J is TRBJ2-1, with D unclear. This CDR3 is built from 15 residues. Looked up from germline, CDR1 is SGDLS and CDR2 is YYNGEE. The V and J ends lost 0 bases and 0 bases respectively, with 7 bases between them. The CDR3 DNA is TGTGCCAGCAGCGTAGGGTTCCGCTCCTACAATGAGCAGTTCTTC. Translated: CASSVGFRSYNEQFF.

The chain recombines TRBV15 with TRBJ2-5; 10 nucleotides agree with TRBD1. CDR3 length: 15 amino acids. Germline CDR1 is LNHNV and CDR2 is YYDKDF (reference sequence). Trimming at V came to 0 bases and at J to 2 bases, leaving 0 bases not matched to a gene. CDR3 bases: TGTGCCACCAGCAGAGAGGACAGGGGGCAAGAGACCCAGTACTTC. Amino acids: CATSREDRGQETQYF.

The V gene is TRBV5-1, the J gene TRBJ1-1, with unresolved D. The V gene's germline CDR1 is SGHRS and CDR2 YFSETQ. V was shortened by 0 bases and J by 2 bases, with 11 bases between the two germline ends. The CDR3 is made up of 15 amino acids. The CDR3 region is CASSLGGFPNTEAFF. For the CDR3, the DNA is TGCGCCAGCAGCTTGGGTGGATTTCCAAACACTGAAGCTTTCTTT.

The chain employs TRBV6-6 and TRBJ1-2, with 7 bases identical to TRBD1. CDR1 and CDR2 from the germline V gene are MNHNY and SVGAGI (reference sequence). V shed 1 base, J shed 7 bases, and the junction held 6 bases outside the gene matches. The CDR3 is 14 residues long. This CDR3 reads CASSYFQGEGGYTF. The CDR3 nucleotides are TGTGCCAGCAGTTACTTCCAGGGGGAGGGTGGCTACACCTTC.

Written as DNA, the CDR3 is TGTGCCAGCAGCCCATCCTCTAGCGGGGGTGTTCGGAACGAGCAGTACTTC. It codes for CASSPSSSGGVRNEQYF. The chain links TRBV5-4 to TRBJ2-7; the match to TRBD2 covers 10 bases. Germline-derived CDR1 and CDR2 are SGHNT and YYREEE (reference sequence). This CDR3 has 17 amino acids. With 4 bases clipped from V and 5 bases from J, the junction kept 15 bases outside the gene matches.